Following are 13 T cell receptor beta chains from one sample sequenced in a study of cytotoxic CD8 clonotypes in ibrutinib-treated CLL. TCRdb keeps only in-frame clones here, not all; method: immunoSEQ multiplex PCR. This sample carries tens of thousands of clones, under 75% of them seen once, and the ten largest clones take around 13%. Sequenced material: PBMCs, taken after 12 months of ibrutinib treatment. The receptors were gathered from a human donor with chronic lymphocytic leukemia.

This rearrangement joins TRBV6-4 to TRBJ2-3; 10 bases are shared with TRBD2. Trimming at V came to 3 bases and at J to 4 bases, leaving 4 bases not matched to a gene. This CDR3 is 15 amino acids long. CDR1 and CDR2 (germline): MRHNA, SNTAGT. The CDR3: CASSESGGAADTQYF. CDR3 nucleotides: TGTGCCAGCAGTGAGAGCGGGGGGGCCGCAGATACGCAGTATTTT.

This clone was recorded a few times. The CDR3 sequence is CASSQEVGRRSYEQYF. As DNA, the CDR3 is TGCGCCAGCAGCCAAGAGGTAGGGAGAAGGTCCTACGAGCAGTACTTC. This chain links TRBV4-1 with TRBJ2-7; TRBD2 might be the D (5 bases). CDR3 length: 16 residues. Germline CDR1 MGHRA, CDR2 YSYEKL. V lost 0 bases to trimming and J lost 1 base, with 13 bases between them.

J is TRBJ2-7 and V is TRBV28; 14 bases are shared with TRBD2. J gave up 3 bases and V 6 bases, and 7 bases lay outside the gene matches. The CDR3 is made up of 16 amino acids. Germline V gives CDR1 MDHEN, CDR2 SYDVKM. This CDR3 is CASSGTSGGPIYEQYF. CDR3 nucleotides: TGTGCCAGCAGCGGGACTAGCGGGGGTCCTATCTACGAGCAGTACTTC.

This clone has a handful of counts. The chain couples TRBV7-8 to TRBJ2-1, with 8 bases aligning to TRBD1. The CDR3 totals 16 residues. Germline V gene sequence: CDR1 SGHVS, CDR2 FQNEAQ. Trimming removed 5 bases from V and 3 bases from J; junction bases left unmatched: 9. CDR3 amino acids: CASSLGDRSFYNEQFF. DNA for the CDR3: TGTGCCAGCAGCCTAGGGGACAGGAGCTTCTACAATGAGCAGTTCTTC. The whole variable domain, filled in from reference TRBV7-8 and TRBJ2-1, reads GAGVSQSPRYKVAKRGQDVALRCDPISGHVSLFWYQQALGQGPEFLTYFQNEAQLDKSGLPSDRFFAERPEGSVSTLKIQRTQQEDSAVYLCASSLGDRSFYNEQFFGPGTRLTVL.

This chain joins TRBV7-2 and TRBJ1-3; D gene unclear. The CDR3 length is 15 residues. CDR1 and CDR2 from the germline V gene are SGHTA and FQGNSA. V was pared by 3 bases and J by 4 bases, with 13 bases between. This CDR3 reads CASSFIPEVGNTIYF. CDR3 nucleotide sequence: TGTGCCAGCAGCTTCATTCCGGAGGTCGGAAACACCATATATTTT.

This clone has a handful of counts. CDR3 protein: CASSLVGSGHRGREQYF. The DNA for the CDR3 is TGTGCCAGCAGCTTGGTTGGGAGCGGGCACAGGGGGAGGGAGCAGTACTTC. The rearrangement uses TRBV5-4 and TRBJ2-7; TRBD1 matches 8 bases. V shed 0 bases, J shed 7 bases, and the junction held 15 bases outside the gene matches. The V gene's germline CDR1 is SGHNT and CDR2 YYREEE (reference sequence). The CDR3 sequence is 17 residues long.

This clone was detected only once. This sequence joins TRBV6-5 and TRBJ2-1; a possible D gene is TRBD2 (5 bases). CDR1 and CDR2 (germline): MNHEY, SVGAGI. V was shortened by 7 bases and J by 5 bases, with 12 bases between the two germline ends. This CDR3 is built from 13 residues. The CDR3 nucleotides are TGTGCCAGCACCCTGGACTTTCACAATGAGCAGTTCTTC. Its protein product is CASTLDFHNEQFF.

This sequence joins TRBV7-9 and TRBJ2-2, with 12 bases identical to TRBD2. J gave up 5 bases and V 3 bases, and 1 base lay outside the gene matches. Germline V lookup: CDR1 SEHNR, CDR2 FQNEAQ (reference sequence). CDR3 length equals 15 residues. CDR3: CASSFTSGGTGELFF. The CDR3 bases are TGTGCCAGCAGCTTTACTAGCGGGGGGACCGGGGAGCTGTTTTTT.

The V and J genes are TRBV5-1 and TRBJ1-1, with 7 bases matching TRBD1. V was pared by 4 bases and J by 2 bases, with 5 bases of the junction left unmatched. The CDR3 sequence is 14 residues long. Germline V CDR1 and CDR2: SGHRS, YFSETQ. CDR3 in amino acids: CASSDGTANTEAFF. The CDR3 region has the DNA TGCGCCAGCAGCGACGGGACAGCTAACACTGAAGCTTTCTTT.

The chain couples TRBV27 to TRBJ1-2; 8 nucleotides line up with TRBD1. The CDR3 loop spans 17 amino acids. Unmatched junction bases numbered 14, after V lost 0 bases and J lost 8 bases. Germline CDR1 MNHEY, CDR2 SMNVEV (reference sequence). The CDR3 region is CASSLSIAHLTGEGYTF. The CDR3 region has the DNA TGTGCCAGCAGTTTATCGATTGCTCACTTGACAGGGGAAGGCTACACCTTC.

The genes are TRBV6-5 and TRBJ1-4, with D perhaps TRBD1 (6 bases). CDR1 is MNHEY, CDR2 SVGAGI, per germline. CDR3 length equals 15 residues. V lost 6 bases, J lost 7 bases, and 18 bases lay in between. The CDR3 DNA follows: TGTGCCAGCAGGCTTCCTGAGGGGGGCACTGAAAAACTGTTTTTT. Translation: CASRLPEGGTEKLFF.

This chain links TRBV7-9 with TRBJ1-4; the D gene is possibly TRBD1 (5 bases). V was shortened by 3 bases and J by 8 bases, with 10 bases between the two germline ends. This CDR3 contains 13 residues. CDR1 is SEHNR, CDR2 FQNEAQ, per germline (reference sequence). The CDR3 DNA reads TGTGCCAGCAGCTTGAGGGGTGAAGAAAAACTGTTTTTT. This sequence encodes CASSLRGEEKLFF.

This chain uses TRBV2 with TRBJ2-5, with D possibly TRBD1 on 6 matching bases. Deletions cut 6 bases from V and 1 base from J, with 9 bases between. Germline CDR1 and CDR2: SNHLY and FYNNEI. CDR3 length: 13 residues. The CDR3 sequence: CASSRGSQETQYF. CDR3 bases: TGTGCCAGCAGCAGGGGCAGCCAAGAGACCCAGTACTTC.